Following are 17 T cell receptor beta chains from one sample sequenced in a study of cytomegalovirus exposure and HLA in healthy donors. The study ran its PCR with 60 Vbeta and 13 Jbeta primers. Measured with immunoSEQ multiplex PCR; TCRdb has only the in-frame clones, and not every one. Altogether 85,000 to 95,000 clones are present, 63% being singletons, with the ten largest covering under 8%. Specimen: PBMCs. Receptor source: a woman in her thirties in good health and CMV-seronegative.

This sequence joins TRBV29-1 and TRBJ2-1; 7 bases are shared with TRBD1. The CDR3 totals 17 residues. The trim removed 0 bases at V and 6 bases at J, leaving 14 bases unmatched. Germline V CDR1 and CDR2: SQVTM, ANQGSEA. The CDR3 here is CSVEEVTGEAWGNEQFF. CDR3 DNA sequence: TGCAGCGTTGAAGAAGTAACAGGGGAAGCGTGGGGCAATGAGCAGTTCTTC.

This clone was seen only a few times. The V and J genes are TRBV6-5 and TRBJ1-2, with no clear D. Germline CDR1 and CDR2: MNHEY and SVGAGI. The CDR3 sequence is 15 residues long. V was shortened by 0 bases and J by 2 bases, with 10 bases between the two germline ends. CDR3 nucleotide sequence: TGTGCCAGCAGTTACTCGGGCAGCCTGAACTATGGCTACACCTTC. Translation gives CASSYSGSLNYGYTF.

The chain carries TRBV6-1 and TRBJ1-2; no clear D. There are 14 residues in the CDR3. The V gene lost 6 bases and the J gene lost 0 bases, with 11 bases spanning the gap. Germline CDR1 MNHNS, CDR2 SASEGT. The CDR3 DNA follows: TGTGCCAGCAGGAGGACGGAGGCTAACTATGGCTACACCTTC. Its translation is CASRRTEANYGYTF.

The CDR3 DNA reads TGCGCCAGCAGTCTATCTTCAGGAATCCCCTACGAGCAGTACTTC. This encodes CASSLSSGIPYEQYF. The chain carries TRBV23-1 and TRBJ2-7; D is unclear. Being an ORF, TRBV23-1 has a function that is uncertain. The CDR3 is made up of 15 amino acids. Trimming shortened V by 4 bases and J by 2 bases, and 15 bases separated the two germline ends.

Remarks on this clone: Other DNA sequences from this sample encode an identical CDR3 as well. The CDR3 loop reads CASSFGDRANYGYTF. CDR3 nucleotides: TGTGCCAGCAGTTTTGGAGACAGGGCTAACTATGGCTACACCTTC. The V and J genes are TRBV27 and TRBJ1-2, with 7 bases fitting TRBD1. The CDR3 consists of 15 residues. In germline, CDR1 is MNHEY, CDR2 SMNVEV (reference sequence). V gave up 3 bases and J gave up 0 bases; unmatched junction bases: 4.

This chain links TRBV30 with TRBJ1-1; D may be TRBD1 (5 bases). Trimming removed 1 base at V and 1 base at J, with 7 bases between. Per germline, CDR1 GTSNPN and CDR2 SVGIG (reference sequence). The CDR3 totals 13 residues. In DNA form, the CDR3 reads TGTGCCTGGAGTGGCCAGGGGAACACTGAAGCTTTCTTT. It codes for CAWSGQGNTEAFF.

This chain connects TRBV29-1 to TRBJ1-2, with TRBD1 identical over 7 bases. The CDR3 length is 12 residues. V was pared by 5 bases and J by 3 bases, with 3 bases of the junction left unmatched. The germline CDR1 and CDR2 sequences are SQVTM and ANQGSEA. In DNA form, the CDR3 reads TGCAGCGTTATCCAGGGGGACTATGGCTACACCTTC. Translated, it gives CSVIQGDYGYTF.

The chain couples TRBV7-8 to TRBJ2-1; 7 bases agree with TRBD1. The V and J ends lost 5 bases and 3 bases, in that order; junction bases with no gene match: 7. The CDR3 spans 15 residues. CDR1 SGHVS and CDR2 FQNEAQ come from the germline V gene. The CDR3 loop reads CASSLSGQLYNEQFF. In DNA form, the CDR3 reads TGTGCCAGCAGCCTCTCGGGACAGCTCTACAATGAGCAGTTCTTC. The whole variable domain, filled in from reference TRBV7-8 and TRBJ2-1, reads GAGVSQSPRYKVAKRGQDVALRCDPISGHVSLFWYQQALGQGPEFLTYFQNEAQLDKSGLPSDRFFAERPEGSVSTLKIQRTQQEDSAVYLCASSLSGQLYNEQFFGPGTRLTVL.

The chain combines TRBV28 with TRBJ2-1; D gene unclear. The CDR3 runs to 14 residues. The germline V gene encodes CDR1 MDHEN and CDR2 SYDVKM. Trimming shortened V by 3 bases and J by 7 bases, and 13 bases separated the two germline ends. The CDR3 spells CASSLGTSGNEQFF. Here the CDR3 DNA reads TGTGCCAGCAGTTTGGGCACTTCAGGTAATGAGCAGTTCTTC.

The J gene is TRBJ2-7, the V gene TRBV27; 8 nucleotides agree with TRBD2. Trimming removed 6 bases from V and 5 bases from J; junction bases left unmatched: 15. Germline assignment: CDR1 MNHEY and CDR2 SMNVEV (reference sequence). The CDR3 consists of 16 residues. As DNA, the CDR3 is TGTGCCAGCAGCCTTGGAGTTAGCGGGGAGCGAGACGAGCAGTACTTC. Translating it yields CASSLGVSGERDEQYF.

V and J are TRBV27 and TRBJ2-7; 7 nucleotides agree with TRBD2. The CDR3 runs to 14 residues. CDR1 is MNHEY and CDR2 is SMNVEV in the germline V gene (reference sequence). The J segment lost 4 bases and the V segment lost 2 bases, leaving 5 bases of the junction unmatched. The CDR3 region is CASSLAPGGYEQYF. As DNA, the CDR3 is TGTGCCAGCAGTTTAGCTCCCGGGGGGTACGAGCAGTACTTC.

This clone was seen once. The chain is built from TRBV2 and TRBJ2-7; 9 bases fit TRBD1. J was trimmed by 4 bases and V by 6 bases; bases with no gene match: 7. The CDR3 is 14 amino acids. Germline V gene lookup returns CDR1 SNHLY and CDR2 FYNNEI. CDR3 DNA sequence: TGTGCCAGCAGCTCGGACAGGGGACCTTACGAGCAGTACTTC. This codes for CASSSDRGPYEQYF.

The chain recombines TRBV6-1 with TRBJ2-1; TRBD1 matches at 7 bases. CDR1 is MNHNS, CDR2 SASEGT, per germline. V dropped 7 bases and J dropped 1; count of bases not matched to a gene: 7. This CDR3 has 15 residues. The CDR3 is CASILQGPSYNEQFF. In DNA, the CDR3 is TGTGCCAGCATCTTACAGGGGCCGTCCTACAATGAGCAGTTCTTC.

The genes are TRBV4-1 and TRBJ1-2; 7 nucleotides line up with TRBD1. The CDR3 length is 17 residues. Trimming took 1 base from V and 4 from J; bases not matched to a gene: 12. Germline V CDR1 and CDR2: MGHRA, YSYEKL. The CDR3 nucleotides read TGCGCCAGCAGCCAAGGTTCCCGGACAGGAATGATCTATGGCTACACCTTC. Its protein is CASSQGSRTGMIYGYTF.

This chain links TRBV5-4 with TRBJ2-2; 7 bases agree with TRBD2. From germline, CDR1 is SGHNT and CDR2 YYREEE (reference sequence). The CDR3 consists of 16 residues. Trimming cost V 4 bases and J 1 base; bases outside gene matches: 7. CDR3 amino acids: CASSPQASGNTGELFF. The CDR3 DNA sequence: TGTGCCAGCAGCCCCCAGGCTAGCGGGAACACCGGGGAGCTGTTTTTT.

The chain recombines TRBV5-1 with TRBJ1-3; a possible D gene is TRBD1 (5 bases). CDR3 length: 16 amino acids. V was clipped by 0 bases and J by 0 bases, with 10 bases between them. Germline V gene lookup returns CDR1 SGHRS and CDR2 YFSETQ. The CDR3 sequence is CASSLGWTNSGNTIYF. In DNA form, the CDR3 reads TGCGCCAGCAGCTTGGGGTGGACAAACTCTGGAAACACCATATATTTT.

The DNA of the CDR3 is TGTGCCAGCAGCGTAGGCCAGGGGATCTATGGCTACACCTTC. This translates into CASSVGQGIYGYTF. The chain uses TRBV9 and TRBJ1-2, with a tentative D call TRBD1 (6 bases). This CDR3 is 14 amino acids long. Germline-derived CDR1 and CDR2 are SGDLS and YYNGEE. With 0 bases removed from V and 4 bases from J, the gap between germline ends came to 10 bases.